This T cell receptor beta chain came from a study of blood T cells in healthy people across ages. The second PCR ran roughly 6 to 11 cycles with a sample-barcoded 5' primer and J-beta primers. In TCRdb, the 5' RACE reads were re-called with MiXCR into one record per CDR3 protein. The profile shows roughly 700,000 distinct CDR3 sequences, 20% to 25% of them singletons. In regard to this clonotype: The junction departs from the called germline gene at one end, perhaps through a read error.

CDR3 length equals 12 residues. CDR1 SGHRS and CDR2 YFSETQ come from the germline V gene. The data also belong to a second study, concerning T cells of mothers and their children.

The chain joins TRBV5-1 to TRBJ2-7; D uncertain. The TCR originated in a boy younger than 18 in good health. Material: blood. The CDR3 protein is CASSLVEYEQYF. DNA of the CDR3: TGTGCCAGCAGCTTAGTAGAATACGAGCAGTACTTC.